These T cell receptor beta chains were read from a single sample in a study of cytomegalovirus exposure and HLA in healthy donors. Using immunoSEQ multiplex PCR, the repertoire was profiled, and TCRdb retains in-frame clones only, with some absent. The sample has some 87,000 clones; around 70% are singletons. Material: PBMCs. Every receptor here comes from a woman in her 50s in good health and CMV-seropositive. The CDR3 runs from the conserved cysteine through the conserved F or W. Fields, in order: clone size, D gene, J gene, V gene, CDR3 protein, CDR3 DNA. A D gene is named only where the DNA matches it firmly. Expanded clones get a size class; other rows say once, few or many, or leave the size out.

size: few
D: TRBD2
J: TRBJ2-3
V: TRBV28
CDR3: CASTTKAPFMVKREKADTQYF
DNA: TGTGCCAGCACTACCAAGGCCCCGTTTATGGTGAAGCGGGAGAAGGCAGATACGCAGTATTTT

size: -
D: TRBD2
J: TRBJ2-7
V: TRBV11-2
CDR3: CASSPLAGNYEQYF
DNA: TGTGCCAGCAGCCCCTTAGCGGGAAACTACGAGCAGTACTTC

size: -
D: TRBD2
J: TRBJ2-1
V: TRBV7-2
CDR3: CASSLSDKGLEYNEQFF
DNA: TGTGCCAGCAGCTTGAGCGACAAGGGACTAGAATACAATGAGCAGTTCTTC

size: few
D: -
J: TRBJ2-7
V: TRBV7-9
CDR3: CASTPQVPYEQYF
DNA: TGTGCCAGCACCCCACAGGTCCCCTACGAGCAGTACTTC

size: few
D: -
J: TRBJ2-7
V: TRBV29-1
CDR3: CSATVGMDYEQYF
DNA: TGCAGCGCGACAGTAGGAATGGACTACGAGCAGTACTTC

size: -
D: -
J: TRBJ1-3
V: TRBV5-1
CDR3: CASRRDGNSGNTIYF
DNA: TGCGCCAGCCGGAGGGACGGAAACTCTGGAAACACCATATATTTT

size: -
D: -
J: TRBJ2-7
V: TRBV29-1
CDR3: CSVESGAYEQYF
DNA: TGCAGCGTTGAAAGCGGCGCCTACGAGCAGTACTTC

size: -
D: -
J: TRBJ2-3
V: TRBV7-2
CDR3: CASSLHRNTDTQYF
DNA: TGTGCCAGCAGCTTACACAGAAACACAGATACGCAGTATTTT

size: -
D: -
J: TRBJ2-7
V: TRBV11-2
CDR3: CASSLYGGTYEQYF
DNA: TGTGCCAGCAGCTTATATGGGGGGACCTACGAGCAGTACTTC

size: -
D: TRBD1
J: TRBJ1-5
V: TRBV19
CDR3: CASSIRQGSQPQHF
DNA: TGTGCCAGTAGTATTCGACAGGGAAGTCAGCCCCAGCATTTT

size: -
D: TRBD2
J: TRBJ2-3
V: TRBV28
CDR3: CASSSWGGSTDTQYF
DNA: TGTGCCAGCAGTTCGTGGGGGGGAAGCACAGATACGCAGTATTTT

size: -
D: TRBD2
J: TRBJ2-7
V: TRBV28
CDR3: CASSPRGGGYEQYF
DNA: TGTGCCAGCAGCCCGCGTGGGGGGGGGTACGAGCAGTACTTC

size: -
D: TRBD2
J: TRBJ2-3
V: TRBV5-4
CDR3: CASSLGSGMRTDTQYF
DNA: TGTGCCAGCAGCTTGGGTAGCGGGATGAGGACAGATACGCAGTATTTT

size: -
D: -
J: TRBJ1-5
V: TRBV28
CDR3: CASSLFTGIDRQPQHF
DNA: TGTGCCAGCAGTTTATTTACGGGGATTGATCGGCAGCCCCAGCATTTT

size: -
D: TRBD1
J: TRBJ1-2
V: TRBV7-9
CDR3: CASSELQGAGYGYTF
DNA: TGTGCCAGCAGCGAACTCCAGGGGGCAGGCTATGGCTACACCTTC

size: -
D: TRBD1
J: TRBJ1-5
V: TRBV30
CDR3: CAWSEGQGNQPQHF
DNA: TGTGCCTGGAGTGAGGGACAGGGTAATCAGCCCCAGCATTTT

size: -
D: -
J: TRBJ2-7
V: TRBV5-1
CDR3: CASSLYVRDLQYF
DNA: TGCGCCAGCAGCCTCTACGTACGGGATCTGCAGTACTTC

size: -
D: -
J: TRBJ2-5
V: TRBV28
CDR3: CASSLPLLTRWDGQRRETQYF
DNA: TGTGCCAGCAGTTTACCCCTATTAACCAGGTGGGATGGGCAAAGGAGGGAGACCCAGTACTTC

size: -
D: TRBD2
J: TRBJ2-1
V: TRBV25-1
CDR3: CASSGASGSRYGEQFF
DNA: TGTGCCAGCAGTGGTGCTAGCGGGAGCCGGTACGGTGAGCAGTTCTTC

size: -
D: TRBD1
J: TRBJ1-1
V: TRBV7-8
CDR3: CASSYSGQGGAFF
DNA: TGTGCCAGCAGCTACTCAGGACAGGGGGGAGCTTTCTTT

size: -
D: -
J: TRBJ1-4
V: TRBV27
CDR3: CASKSGTPNEKLFF
DNA: TGTGCCAGCAAATCCGGGACTCCTAATGAAAAACTGTTTTTT

size: -
D: -
J: TRBJ1-5
V: TRBV4-1
CDR3: CASSQDNNSNQPQHF
DNA: TGCGCCAGCAGCCAAGATAACAATAGCAATCAGCCCCAGCATTTT

size: few
D: TRBD2
J: TRBJ2-1
V: TRBV28
CDR3: CASTVWGTSGSQEQFF
DNA: TGTGCCAGCACCGTTTGGGGCACTAGCGGGAGTCAGGAGCAGTTCTTC

size: -
D: TRBD2
J: TRBJ2-1
V: TRBV4-1
CDR3: CASSQDRLAGVDEQFF
DNA: TGCGCCAGCAGCCAAGATCGGCTAGCGGGAGTAGATGAGCAGTTCTTC

size: -
D: TRBD1
J: TRBJ2-5
V: TRBV7-9
CDR3: CASTPGGQETQYF
DNA: TGTGCCAGCACCCCAGGGGGACAAGAGACCCAGTACTTC

size: -
D: -
J: TRBJ2-3
V: TRBV29-1
CDR3: CSVQVGTDTQYF
DNA: TGCAGCGTACAGGTCGGCACAGATACGCAGTATTTT

size: -
D: -
J: TRBJ1-4
V: TRBV5-1
CDR3: CASSIVSTNEKLFF
DNA: TGCGCCAGCAGCATCGTGTCAACTAATGAAAAACTGTTTTTT

size: -
D: TRBD1
J: TRBJ2-6
V: TRBV11-1
CDR3: CASSSTGYGANVLTF
DNA: TGTGCCAGCAGCTCGACAGGGTACGGGGCCAACGTCCTGACTTTC

size: -
D: -
J: TRBJ2-1
V: TRBV21-1
CDR3: CASRDTSSYNEQFF
DNA: TGTGCCAGCCGGGACACCAGCTCCTACAATGAGCAGTTCTTC

size: -
D: -
J: TRBJ1-1
V: TRBV28
CDR3: CASSFLKGDTEAFF
DNA: TGTGCCAGCAGTTTCCTCAAGGGGGACACTGAAGCTTTCTTT

size: once
D: -
J: TRBJ1-2
V: TRBV21-1
CDR3: CASSSTGGGGYTF
DNA: TGTGCCAGCAGCAGCACAGGGGGGGGTGGCTACACCTTC

size: -
D: -
J: TRBJ2-7
V: TRBV28
CDR3: CASETGLSRGNEQYF
DNA: TGTGCCAGCGAGACCGGGCTGTCTCGGGGAAACGAGCAGTACTTC

size: few
D: -
J: TRBJ1-1
V: TRBV5-1
CDR3: CASSRVGGRETEAFF
DNA: TGCGCCAGCAGCAGGGTGGGGGGGAGGGAGACTGAAGCTTTCTTT

size: once
D: TRBD1
J: TRBJ1-2
V: TRBV25-1
CDR3: CASSERGQGPMRYTF
DNA: TGTGCCAGCAGTGAAAGGGGACAGGGCCCTATGAGATACACCTTC

size: -
D: -
J: TRBJ1-5
V: TRBV9
CDR3: CASGGAPGGQPQHF
DNA: TGTGCCAGCGGTGGGGCTCCCGGGGGTCAGCCCCAGCATTTT

size: -
D: -
J: TRBJ2-7
V: TRBV5-1
CDR3: CASRGGDYEQYF
DNA: TGCGCCAGTAGGGGGGGAGACTACGAGCAGTACTTC

size: few
D: TRBD2
J: TRBJ2-7
V: TRBV7-2
CDR3: CASSLEGTSGTYEQYF
DNA: TGTGCCAGCAGCTTAGAGGGGACTAGCGGCACCTACGAGCAGTACTTC

size: -
D: -
J: TRBJ1-3
V: TRBV29-1
CDR3: CSAAESSGNTIYF
DNA: TGCAGCGCTGCGGAGTCCTCGGGAAACACCATATATTTT

size: -
D: TRBD1
J: TRBJ2-5
V: TRBV2
CDR3: CASRPPDRGRYGQETQYF
DNA: TGTGCCAGCAGACCCCCCGACAGGGGTCGGTATGGGCAAGAGACCCAGTACTTC

size: few
D: TRBD1
J: TRBJ2-3
V: TRBV10-3
CDR3: CAIRRDRVADTQYF
DNA: TGTGCCATCAGACGGGACAGGGTTGCAGATACGCAGTATTTT

size: few
D: TRBD1
J: TRBJ1-2
V: TRBV14
CDR3: CASSQARDSLYGYTF
DNA: TGTGCCAGCAGCCAAGCCCGGGACAGCCTCTATGGCTACACCTTC

size: -
D: TRBD1
J: TRBJ2-1
V: TRBV5-1
CDR3: CASSPRQGSADEQFF
DNA: TGCGCCAGCAGCCCCAGACAGGGCTCCGCGGATGAGCAGTTCTTC

size: -
D: -
J: TRBJ1-4
V: TRBV5-8
CDR3: CASSLARQRNEKLFF
DNA: TGTGCCAGCAGCTTGGCGCGGCAGAGAAATGAAAAACTGTTTTTT

size: -
D: -
J: TRBJ2-7
V: TRBV4-1
CDR3: CASSPRDNFYEQYF
DNA: TGCGCCAGCAGCCCCAGGGACAATTTCTACGAGCAGTACTTC

size: once
D: -
J: TRBJ1-4
V: TRBV2
CDR3: CASGGLLREKLFF
DNA: TGTGCCAGCGGGGGACTCCTAAGAGAAAAACTGTTTTTT

size: -
D: TRBD1
J: TRBJ2-2
V: TRBV28
CDR3: CASSGTGYGELFF
DNA: TGTGCCAGCAGTGGGACAGGGTACGGGGAGCTGTTTTTT

size: -
D: TRBD1
J: TRBJ2-7
V: TRBV11-1
CDR3: CASSEDRGLAYEQYF
DNA: TGTGCCAGCAGCGAAGACAGGGGTCTAGCCTACGAGCAGTACTTC

size: -
D: TRBD2
J: TRBJ2-1
V: TRBV19
CDR3: CASSMGLAREQFF
DNA: TGTGCCAGTAGTATGGGACTAGCGAGGGAGCAGTTCTTC

size: -
D: TRBD2
J: TRBJ2-5
V: TRBV7-9
CDR3: CASSPEAGVGETQYF
DNA: TGTGCCAGCAGCCCAGAAGCGGGAGTCGGAGAGACCCAGTACTTC

size: -
D: -
J: TRBJ2-7
V: TRBV5-1
CDR3: CASSLQNGEQYF
DNA: TGCGCCAGCAGCTTGCAAAACGGCGAGCAGTACTTC

size: -
D: -
J: TRBJ2-3
V: TRBV5-4
CDR3: CASSYPPRGGSTDTQYF
DNA: TGTGCCAGCAGCTACCCACCGAGGGGGGGAAGCACAGATACGCAGTATTTT

size: -
D: -
J: TRBJ1-2
V: TRBV19
CDR3: CASSSSRDALRTGGYTF
DNA: TGTGCCAGTAGTTCGTCGAGAGACGCTTTGCGAACGGGTGGCTACACCTTC

size: once
D: TRBD1
J: TRBJ2-7
V: TRBV5-6
CDR3: CASSPGQGVDEQYF
DNA: TGTGCCAGCAGCCCGGGACAGGGGGTGGACGAGCAGTACTTC

size: -
D: -
J: TRBJ2-2
V: TRBV30
CDR3: CAWSPGATAGTGELFF
DNA: TGTGCCTGGAGTCCAGGGGCTACCGCGGGCACCGGGGAGCTGTTTTTT

size: -
D: -
J: TRBJ2-1
V: TRBV6-5
CDR3: CASSYSDGLREQFF
DNA: TGTGCCAGCAGTTACTCGGATGGTCTGCGGGAGCAGTTCTTC

size: -
D: -
J: TRBJ1-6
V: TRBV4-1
CDR3: CASSLGQSSPLHF
DNA: TGCGCCAGCAGCCTCGGACAGTCTTCACCCCTCCACTTT

size: -
D: -
J: TRBJ1-2
V: TRBV5-4
CDR3: CASSLVAVEYGYTF
DNA: TGTGCCAGCAGCTTGGTTGCAGTGGAGTATGGCTACACCTTC

size: -
D: TRBD2
J: TRBJ2-5
V: TRBV28
CDR3: CASSLVGGAKETQYF
DNA: TGCGCCAGCAGTTTAGTCGGGGGGGCGAAGGAGACCCAGTACTTC

size: -
D: TRBD1
J: TRBJ1-2
V: TRBV4-1
CDR3: CASSHPGTDNHYGYTF
DNA: TGCGCCAGCAGCCATCCCGGGACAGACAATCACTATGGCTACACCTTC